Listed below are T cell receptor beta chains from one sample, sequenced in a study of blood T cell repertoires in COVID-19. Libraries were prepared by immunoSEQ multiplex PCR; TCRdb keeps only in-frame clonotypes and omits some of them. The sample shows 35,000 to 55,000 clones, 69% of them seen only once. Material for sequencing was peripheral blood. Receptors originate from a man aged 80 or over with acute or convalescent COVID-19. Both conserved end residues are part of each CDR3. D genes are given only for firm matches.

D,V,CDR3
NA,TRBV15,CATSRDHTGNEQFF
NA,TRBV6-2/TRBV6-3,CASSHREGGGNQPQHF
NA,TRBV11-2,CASSLGRDEQYF
NA,TRBV5-5,CASSHNWSPDSPLHF
NA,TRBV12-5,CASGLVGGPGDTQYF
TRBD1,TRBV19,CASSTGQGRYKLFF
NA,TRBV5-1,CASSFEALNTEAFF
NA,TRBV19,CASSISDRYGYTF
NA,TRBV18,CASSPPAPGMNTEAFF
TRBD2,TRBV29-1,CSVGLAGYQETQYF
TRBD1,TRBV27,CASSGEQGARVEKLFF
TRBD2,TRBV6-2/TRBV6-3,CASSYHREGSPYEQYF
TRBD1,TRBV19,CASRADRGANNEQFF
TRBD1,TRBV9,CASSVTSDRAGNTIYF
NA,TRBV6-5,CASSYGAGTDTQYF
NA,TRBV11-3,CASRQGTYEQYF
NA,TRBV5-6,CASSWGVNTEAFF
NA,TRBV19,CASKGAGANEQFF
NA,TRBV4-1,CASSQDLTGTSHF
NA,TRBV6-6,CASNDEGTGELFF
NA,TRBV13,CASPGGGTQYF
TRBD1,TRBV2,CASSDGQAEEQYF
NA,TRBV25-1,CASSDAGRNTEAFF
TRBD1,TRBV4-3,CASSYSGTGEYEQYF
NA,TRBV9,CASSPSGTVNGYTF
TRBD1,TRBV6-6,CASIPQGNYGYTF
TRBD2,TRBV30,CAWSSGTSGATDTQYF
NA,TRBV3-1/TRBV3-2,CASSQDRGSNEQFF
NA,TRBV6-5,CASSYRVHSNTEAFF
TRBD1,TRBV18,CASSLTGTGGRQPQHF
TRBD1,TRBV10-3,CAIRGDSSYEQYF
TRBD1,TRBV3-1/TRBV3-2,CASSQEPGQGARYEQYF
NA,TRBV5-1,CASSLDSMNTEAFF
NA,TRBV6-1,CASSDMRTVSGNTIYF
TRBD2,TRBV9,CASSVDTSGSINEQFF
TRBD2,TRBV10-3,CAISGTTSGGSNEQFF
NA,TRBV6-4,CASSDSELEEKNFF
NA,TRBV20-1,CSASPSASYEQYF
TRBD1,TRBV7-8,CASSLTGADTEAFF
TRBD1,TRBV19,CASSLDRGDEKLFF